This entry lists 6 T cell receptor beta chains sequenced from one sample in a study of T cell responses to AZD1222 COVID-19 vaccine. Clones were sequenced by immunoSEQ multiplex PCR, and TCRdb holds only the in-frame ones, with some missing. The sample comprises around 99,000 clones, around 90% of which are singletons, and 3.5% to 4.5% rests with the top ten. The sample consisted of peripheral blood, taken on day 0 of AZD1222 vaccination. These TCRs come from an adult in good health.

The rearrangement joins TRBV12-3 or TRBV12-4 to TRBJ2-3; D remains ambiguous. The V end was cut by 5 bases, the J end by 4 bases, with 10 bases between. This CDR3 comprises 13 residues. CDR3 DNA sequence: TGTGCCAGCAGTAACAAAGTTTCAGATACGCAGTATTTT. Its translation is CASSNKVSDTQYF.

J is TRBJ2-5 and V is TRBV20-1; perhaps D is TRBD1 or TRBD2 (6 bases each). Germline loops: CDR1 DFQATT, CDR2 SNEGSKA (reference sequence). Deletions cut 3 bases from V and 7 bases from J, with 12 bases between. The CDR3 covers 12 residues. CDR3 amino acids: CSASSGARTQYF. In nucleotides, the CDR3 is TGCAGTGCTAGTTCGGGGGCACGGACCCAGTACTTC.

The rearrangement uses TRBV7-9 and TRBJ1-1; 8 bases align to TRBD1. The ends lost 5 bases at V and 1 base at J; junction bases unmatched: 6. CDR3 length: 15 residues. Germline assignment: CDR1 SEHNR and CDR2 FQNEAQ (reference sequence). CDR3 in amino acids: CASSPPTGANTEAFF. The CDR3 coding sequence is TGTGCCAGCAGCCCGCCGACAGGGGCGAACACTGAAGCTTTCTTT.

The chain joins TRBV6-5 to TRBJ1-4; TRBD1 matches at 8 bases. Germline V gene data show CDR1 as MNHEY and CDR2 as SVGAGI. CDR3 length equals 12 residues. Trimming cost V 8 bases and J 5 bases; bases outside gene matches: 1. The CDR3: CASRDRNEKLFF. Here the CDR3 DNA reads TGTGCCAGCCGGGACAGGAATGAAAAACTGTTTTTT.

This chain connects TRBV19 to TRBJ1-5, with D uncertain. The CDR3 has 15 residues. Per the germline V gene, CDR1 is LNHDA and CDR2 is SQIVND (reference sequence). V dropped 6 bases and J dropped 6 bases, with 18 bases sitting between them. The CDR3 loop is CASRLGSGGIQPQHF. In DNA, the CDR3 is TGTGCCAGTAGACTAGGGAGTGGAGGTATTCAGCCCCAGCATTTT.

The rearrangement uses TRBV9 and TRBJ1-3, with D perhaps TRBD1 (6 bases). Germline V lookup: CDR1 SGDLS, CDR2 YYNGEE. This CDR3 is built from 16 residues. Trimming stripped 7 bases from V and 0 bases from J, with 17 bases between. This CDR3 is CASGRRTGISGNTIYF. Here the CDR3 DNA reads TGTGCCAGCGGAAGAAGAACAGGGATCTCTGGAAACACCATATATTTT.